This T cell receptor beta chain was recorded in a study of cytomegalovirus exposure and HLA in healthy donors. Study observations and caveats: Specificity for CMV antigens was confirmed in vitro for a few of the CMV-associated chains. Reportedly, cytomegalovirus status was diagnosed with high sensitivity and specificity.

An approximately 130-subject validation cohort, separate from the 666-subject first cohort, supplied the donors. To note about this clone: Its antigen is still unknown.

The data were produced by immunoSEQ multiplex PCR, yet TCRdb's version contains in-frame clones alone and is incomplete. The sample includes around 350,000 clones, approximately 90% seen only once; the top ten take over 0.75%. The CDR3 has 18 amino acids. The ends lost 4 bases at V and 1 base at J; junction bases unmatched: 13. Germline CDR1 and CDR2: SGHRS and YFSETQ. The receptor was isolated from a woman under 30 in good health and CMV-seronegative. The chain has TRBV5-1 and TRBJ2-5, with TRBD2 matching over 10 bases. The material sequenced was PBMCs. The CDR3 nucleotides read TGCGCCAGCAGCCGGAGGGATCTAGCGGGGGCCTCCCAAGAGACCCAGTACTTC. It is translated as CASSRRDLAGASQETQYF.